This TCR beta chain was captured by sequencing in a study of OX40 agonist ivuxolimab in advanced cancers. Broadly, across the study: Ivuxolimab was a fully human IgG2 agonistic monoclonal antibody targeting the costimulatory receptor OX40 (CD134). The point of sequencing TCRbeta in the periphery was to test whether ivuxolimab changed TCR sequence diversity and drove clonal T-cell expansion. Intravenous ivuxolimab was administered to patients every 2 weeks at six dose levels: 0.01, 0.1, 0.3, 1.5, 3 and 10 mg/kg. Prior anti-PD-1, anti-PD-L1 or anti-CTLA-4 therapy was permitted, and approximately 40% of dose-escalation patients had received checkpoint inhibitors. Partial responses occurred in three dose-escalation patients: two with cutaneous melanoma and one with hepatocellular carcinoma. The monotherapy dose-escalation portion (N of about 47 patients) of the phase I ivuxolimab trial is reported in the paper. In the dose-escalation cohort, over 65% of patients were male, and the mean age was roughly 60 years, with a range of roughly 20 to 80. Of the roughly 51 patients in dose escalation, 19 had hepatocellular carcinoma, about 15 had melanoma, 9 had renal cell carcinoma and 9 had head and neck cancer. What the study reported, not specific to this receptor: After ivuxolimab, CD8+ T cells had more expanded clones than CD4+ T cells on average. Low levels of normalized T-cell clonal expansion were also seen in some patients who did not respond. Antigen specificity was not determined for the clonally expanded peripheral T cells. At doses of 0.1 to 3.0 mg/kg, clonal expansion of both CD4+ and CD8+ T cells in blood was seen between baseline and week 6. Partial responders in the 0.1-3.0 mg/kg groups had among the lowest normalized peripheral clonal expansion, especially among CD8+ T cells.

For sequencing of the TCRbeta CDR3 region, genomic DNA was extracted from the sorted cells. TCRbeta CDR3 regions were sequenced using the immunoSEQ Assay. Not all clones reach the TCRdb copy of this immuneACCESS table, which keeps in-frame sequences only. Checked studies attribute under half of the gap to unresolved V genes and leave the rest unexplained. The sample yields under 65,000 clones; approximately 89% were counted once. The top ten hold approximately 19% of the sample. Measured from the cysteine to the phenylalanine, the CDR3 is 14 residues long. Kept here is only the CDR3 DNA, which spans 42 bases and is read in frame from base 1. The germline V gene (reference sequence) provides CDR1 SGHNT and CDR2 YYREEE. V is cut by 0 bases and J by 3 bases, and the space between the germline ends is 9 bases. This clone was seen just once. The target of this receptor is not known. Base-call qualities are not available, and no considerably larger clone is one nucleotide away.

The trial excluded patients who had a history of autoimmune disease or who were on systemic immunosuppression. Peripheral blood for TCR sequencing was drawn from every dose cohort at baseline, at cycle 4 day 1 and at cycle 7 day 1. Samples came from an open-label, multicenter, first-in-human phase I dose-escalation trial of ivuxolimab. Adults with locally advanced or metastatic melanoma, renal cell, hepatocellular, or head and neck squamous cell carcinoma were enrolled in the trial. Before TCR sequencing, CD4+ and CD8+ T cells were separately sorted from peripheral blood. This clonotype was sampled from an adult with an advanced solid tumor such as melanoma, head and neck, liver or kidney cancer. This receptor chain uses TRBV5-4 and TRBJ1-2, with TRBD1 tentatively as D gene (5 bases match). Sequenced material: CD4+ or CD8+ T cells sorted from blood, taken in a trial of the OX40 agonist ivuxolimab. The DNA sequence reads TGTGCCAGCAGCTTGGGGGGCGCAGACTATGGCTACACCTTC. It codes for CASSLGGADYGYTF.